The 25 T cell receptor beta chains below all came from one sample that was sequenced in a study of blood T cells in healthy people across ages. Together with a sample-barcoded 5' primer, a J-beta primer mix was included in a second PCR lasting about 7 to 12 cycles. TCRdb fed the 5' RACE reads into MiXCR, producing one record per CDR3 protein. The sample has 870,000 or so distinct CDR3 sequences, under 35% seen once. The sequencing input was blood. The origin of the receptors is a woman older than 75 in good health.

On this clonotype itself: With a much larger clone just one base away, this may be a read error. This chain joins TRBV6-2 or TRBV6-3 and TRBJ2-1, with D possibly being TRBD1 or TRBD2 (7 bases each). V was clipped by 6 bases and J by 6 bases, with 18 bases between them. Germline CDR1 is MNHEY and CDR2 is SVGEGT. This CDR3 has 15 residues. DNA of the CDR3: TGTGCCAGCAGGGGGACAGCGGGAAACTGCAATGAGCAGTTCTTC. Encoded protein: CASRGTAGNCNEQFF.

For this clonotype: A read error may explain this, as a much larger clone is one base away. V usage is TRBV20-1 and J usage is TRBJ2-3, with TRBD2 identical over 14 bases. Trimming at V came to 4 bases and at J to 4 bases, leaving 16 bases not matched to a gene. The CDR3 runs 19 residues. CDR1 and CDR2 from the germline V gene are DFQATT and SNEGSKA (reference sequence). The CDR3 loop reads CSATTRLAGGFSSADTQYF. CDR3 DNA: TGCAGTGCTACTACTCGACTAGCGGGGGGGTTCTCTAGCGCAGATACGCAGTATTTT.

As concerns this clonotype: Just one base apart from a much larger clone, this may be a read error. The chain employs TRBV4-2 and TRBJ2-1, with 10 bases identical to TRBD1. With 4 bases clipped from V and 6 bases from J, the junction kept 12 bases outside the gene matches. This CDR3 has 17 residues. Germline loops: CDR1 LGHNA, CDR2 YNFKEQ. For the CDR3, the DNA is TGTGCCAGCAGCCCTCACCCAGACAGGGGGCTGTGCAATGAGCAGTTCTTC. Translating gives CASSPHPDRGLCNEQFF.

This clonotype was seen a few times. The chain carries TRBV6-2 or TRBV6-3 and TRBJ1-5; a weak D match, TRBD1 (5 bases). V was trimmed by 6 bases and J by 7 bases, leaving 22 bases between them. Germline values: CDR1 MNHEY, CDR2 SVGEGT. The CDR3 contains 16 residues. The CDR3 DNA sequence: TGTGCCAGCAGGACCGGGTCAGGGCCCGTGGGGCAGCCCCAGCATTTT. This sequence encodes CASRTGSGPVGQPQHF.

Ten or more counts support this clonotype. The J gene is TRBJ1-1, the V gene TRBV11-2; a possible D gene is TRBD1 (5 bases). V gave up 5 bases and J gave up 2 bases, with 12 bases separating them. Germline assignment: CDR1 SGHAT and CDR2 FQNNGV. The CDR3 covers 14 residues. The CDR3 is CASSRLRDNTEAFF. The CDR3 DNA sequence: TGTGCCAGCAGCCGGCTACGGGACAACACTGAAGCTTTCTTT.

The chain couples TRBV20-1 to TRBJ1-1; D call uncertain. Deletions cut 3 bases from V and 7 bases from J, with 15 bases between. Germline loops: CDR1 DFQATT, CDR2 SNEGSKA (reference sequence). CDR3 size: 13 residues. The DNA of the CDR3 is TGCAGTGCTAGGGGGAGGCCGGACCGTGAAGCTTTCTTT. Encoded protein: CSARGRPDREAFF.

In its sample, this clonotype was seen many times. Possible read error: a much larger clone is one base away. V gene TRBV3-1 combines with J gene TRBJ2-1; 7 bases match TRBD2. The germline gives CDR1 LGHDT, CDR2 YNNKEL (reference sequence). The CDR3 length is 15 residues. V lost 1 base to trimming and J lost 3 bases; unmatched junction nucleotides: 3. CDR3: CASSQGGGDYNEQFF. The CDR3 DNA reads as TGTGCCAGCAGCCAAGGGGGGGGAGACTACAATGAGCAGTTCTTC.

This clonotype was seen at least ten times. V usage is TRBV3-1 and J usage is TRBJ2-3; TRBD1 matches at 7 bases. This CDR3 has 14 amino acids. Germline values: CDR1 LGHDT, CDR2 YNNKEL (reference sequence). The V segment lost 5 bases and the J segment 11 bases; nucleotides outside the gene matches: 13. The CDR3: CASSTDRSTPQQYF. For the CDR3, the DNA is TGTGCCAGCAGCACGGACAGGAGTACCCCCCAGCAGTATTTT.

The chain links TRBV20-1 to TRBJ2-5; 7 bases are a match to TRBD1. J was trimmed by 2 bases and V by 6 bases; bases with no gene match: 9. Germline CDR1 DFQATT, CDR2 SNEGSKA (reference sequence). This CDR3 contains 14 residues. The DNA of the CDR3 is TGCAGTGCCCTTCCACGACAGGGACAAGAGACCCAGTACTTC. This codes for CSALPRQGQETQYF.

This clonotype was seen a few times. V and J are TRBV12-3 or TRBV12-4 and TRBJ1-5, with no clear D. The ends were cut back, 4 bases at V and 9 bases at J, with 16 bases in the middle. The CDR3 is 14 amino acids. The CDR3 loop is CASSSPSQGRPQHF. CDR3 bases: TGTGCCAGCAGTTCCCCCTCTCAAGGTCGGCCCCAGCATTTT.

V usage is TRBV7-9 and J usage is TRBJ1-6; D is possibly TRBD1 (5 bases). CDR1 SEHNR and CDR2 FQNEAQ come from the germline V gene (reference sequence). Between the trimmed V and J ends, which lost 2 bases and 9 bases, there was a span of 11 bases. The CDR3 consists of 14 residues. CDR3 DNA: TGTGCCAGCAGCTTATGGGACGGTGTTTCACCCCTCCACTTT. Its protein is CASSLWDGVSPLHF.

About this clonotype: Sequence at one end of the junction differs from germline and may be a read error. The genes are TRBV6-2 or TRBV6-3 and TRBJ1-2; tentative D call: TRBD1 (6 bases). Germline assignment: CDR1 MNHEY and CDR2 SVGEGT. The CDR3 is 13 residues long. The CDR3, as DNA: TGTGCCACCTCAAACAGGGCGGGATATGGCCACACCTTC. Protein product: CATSNRAGYGHTF.

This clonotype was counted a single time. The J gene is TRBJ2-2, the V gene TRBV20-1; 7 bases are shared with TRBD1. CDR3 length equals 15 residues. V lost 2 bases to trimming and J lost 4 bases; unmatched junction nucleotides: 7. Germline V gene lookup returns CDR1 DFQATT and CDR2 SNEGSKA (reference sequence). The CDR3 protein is CSARPTGEGTGELFF. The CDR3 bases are TGCAGTGCTAGACCTACAGGGGAAGGCACCGGGGAGCTGTTTTTT.

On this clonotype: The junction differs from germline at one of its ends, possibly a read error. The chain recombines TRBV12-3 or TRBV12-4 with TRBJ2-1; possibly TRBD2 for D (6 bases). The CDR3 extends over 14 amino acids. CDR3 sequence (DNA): TGTGCCACCAGTGGGGCTGCGGGAAATAATGAGCAGTTCTTC. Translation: CATSGAAGNNEQFF.

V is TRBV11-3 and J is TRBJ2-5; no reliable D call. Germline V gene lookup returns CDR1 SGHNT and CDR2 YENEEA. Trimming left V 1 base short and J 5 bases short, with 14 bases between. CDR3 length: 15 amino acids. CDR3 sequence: CASSLGPLSMETQYF. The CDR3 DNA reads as TGTGCCAGCAGCTTAGGGCCCCTATCGATGGAGACCCAGTACTTC.

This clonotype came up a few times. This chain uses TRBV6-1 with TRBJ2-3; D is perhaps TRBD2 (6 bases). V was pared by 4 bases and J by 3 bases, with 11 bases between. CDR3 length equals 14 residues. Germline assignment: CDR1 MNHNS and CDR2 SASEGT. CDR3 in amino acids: CASSGSGRTDTQYF. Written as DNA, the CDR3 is TGTGCCAGCAGTGGCTCAGGGAGGACAGATACGCAGTATTTT.

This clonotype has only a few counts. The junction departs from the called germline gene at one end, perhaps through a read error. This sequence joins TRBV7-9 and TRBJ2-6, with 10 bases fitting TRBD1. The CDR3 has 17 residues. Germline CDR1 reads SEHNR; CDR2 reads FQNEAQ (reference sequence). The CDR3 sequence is CASSLGQGIIGANVRTF. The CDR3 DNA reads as TGTGCCAGCAGCCTGGGACAGGGGATAATAGGGGCCAACGTCCGGACTTTC.

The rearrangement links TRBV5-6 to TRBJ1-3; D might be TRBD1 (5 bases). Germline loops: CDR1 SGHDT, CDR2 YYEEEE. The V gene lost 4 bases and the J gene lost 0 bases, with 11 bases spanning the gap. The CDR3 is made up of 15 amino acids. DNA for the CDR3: TGTGCCAGCAGCGTGGGACTTTACTCTGGAAACACCATATATTTT. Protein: CASSVGLYSGNTIYF.

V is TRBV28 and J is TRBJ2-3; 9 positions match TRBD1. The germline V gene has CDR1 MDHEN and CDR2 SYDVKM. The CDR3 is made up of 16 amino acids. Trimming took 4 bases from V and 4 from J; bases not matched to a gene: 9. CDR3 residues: CASSWGQGLIADTQYF. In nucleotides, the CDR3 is TGTGCCAGCAGTTGGGGACAGGGATTGATCGCAGATACGCAGTATTTT.

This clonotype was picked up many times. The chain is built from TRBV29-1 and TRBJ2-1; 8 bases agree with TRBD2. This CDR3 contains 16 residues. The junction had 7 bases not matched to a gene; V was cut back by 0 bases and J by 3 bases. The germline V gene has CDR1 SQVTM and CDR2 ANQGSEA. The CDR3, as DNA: TGCAGCGTTGAAGATCGTAGAACTAGCGGCTACAATGAGCAGTTCTTC. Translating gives CSVEDRRTSGYNEQFF.

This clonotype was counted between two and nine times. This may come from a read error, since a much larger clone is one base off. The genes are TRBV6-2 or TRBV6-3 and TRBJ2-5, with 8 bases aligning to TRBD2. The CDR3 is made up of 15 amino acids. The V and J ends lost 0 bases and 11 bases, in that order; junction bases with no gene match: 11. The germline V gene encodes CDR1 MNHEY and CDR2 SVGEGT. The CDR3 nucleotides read TGTGCCAGCAGTTACTCGGGACTAGGCTACAATGAGCAGTACTTC. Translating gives CASSYSGLGYNEQYF.

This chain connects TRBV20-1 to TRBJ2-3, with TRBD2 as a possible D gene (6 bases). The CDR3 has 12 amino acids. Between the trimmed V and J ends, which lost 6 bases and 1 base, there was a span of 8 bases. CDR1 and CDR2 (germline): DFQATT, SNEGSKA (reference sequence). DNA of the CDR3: TGCAGTGCGGGCGGGGGCACAGATACGCAGTATTTT. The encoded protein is CSAGGGTDTQYF.

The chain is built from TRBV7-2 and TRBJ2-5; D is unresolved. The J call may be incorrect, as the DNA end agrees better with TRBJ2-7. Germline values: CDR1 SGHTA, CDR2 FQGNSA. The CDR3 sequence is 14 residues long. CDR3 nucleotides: TGTGCCAGCAGCGCCTCATCCGGGCCCTACGAGCAGTACTTC. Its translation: CASSASSGPYEQYF.

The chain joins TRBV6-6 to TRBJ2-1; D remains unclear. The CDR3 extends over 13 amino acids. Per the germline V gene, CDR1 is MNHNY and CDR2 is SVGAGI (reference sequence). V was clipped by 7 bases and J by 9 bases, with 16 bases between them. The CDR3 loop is CASNPQKAAEQFF. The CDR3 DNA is TGTGCCAGCAACCCCCAAAAGGCGGCTGAGCAGTTCTTC.

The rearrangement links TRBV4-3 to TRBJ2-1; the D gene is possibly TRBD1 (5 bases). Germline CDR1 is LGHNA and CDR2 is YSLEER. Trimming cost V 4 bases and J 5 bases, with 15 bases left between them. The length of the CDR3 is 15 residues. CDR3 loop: CASSLFQGNNNEQFF. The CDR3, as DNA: TGCGCCAGCAGCCTCTTCCAGGGAAATAACAATGAGCAGTTCTTC.